This T cell receptor (beta chain) stems from a study of control samples from healthy donors and cancer patients. Method: immunoSEQ multiplex PCR; TCRdb's copy keeps in-frame clones and lacks some. The table records 28,000 or so clones, 75% to 85% of them present only once. Germline values: CDR1 LNHDA, CDR2 SQIVND (reference sequence). The CDR3 runs to 15 residues. V lost 5 bases and J lost 6; bases outside the gene matches: 9. V usage is TRBV19 and J usage is TRBJ2-7, with 11 bases matching TRBD1. This receptor was identified in a man aged 60-69 years with colorectal cancer. Material for sequencing was PBMCs. The CDR3 DNA sequence: TGTGCCAGTAGTCGTTCCCGGGACAGGGGGGTCGAGCAGTACTTC. Translation: CASSRSRDRGVEQYF.